The next 21 T cell receptor beta chains were all read from a single sample in a study of blood T cell repertoires in COVID-19. Sequencing was performed with immunoSEQ multiplex PCR; in TCRdb, only in-frame clones are kept and a portion is missing. The sample records fewer than 250,000 clones, approximately 80% being singletons. Specimen: PBMCs or T cells enriched from blood (not recorded which). The source is a man aged 60 to 69 who had recovered from COVID-19.

The chain couples TRBV5-1 to TRBJ2-7; D might be TRBD1 (6 bases). The CDR3 is made up of 12 amino acids. The germline V gene has CDR1 SGHRS and CDR2 YFSETQ. Trimming removed 4 bases at V and 2 bases at J, with 7 bases between. Here the CDR3 reads CASSEGAYEQYF. As DNA, the CDR3 is TGCGCCAGCAGCGAGGGGGCCTACGAGCAGTACTTC.

CDR3 amino acids: CASSFGQGITEAFF. Written as DNA, the CDR3 is TGTGCCAGCAGCTTCGGACAGGGGATCACTGAAGCTTTCTTT. This chain joins TRBV7-8 and TRBJ1-1; TRBD1 matches 9 bases. The trim removed 3 bases at V and 4 bases at J, leaving 3 bases unmatched. Germline V gene sequence: CDR1 SGHVS, CDR2 FQNEAQ. This CDR3 has 14 residues. The full variable domain, completed using reference TRBV7-8 and TRBJ1-1, is GAGVSQSPRYKVAKRGQDVALRCDPISGHVSLFWYQQALGQGPEFLTYFQNEAQLDKSGLPSDRFFAERPEGSVSTLKIQRTQQEDSAVYLCASSFGQGITEAFFGQGTRLTVV.

The V gene is TRBV5-1, the J gene TRBJ1-2, with unresolved D. Germline lookup yields CDR1 SGHRS and CDR2 YFSETQ. V dropped 3 bases and J dropped 6 bases, with 18 bases sitting between them. CDR3 length: 15 residues. DNA for the CDR3: TGCGCCAGCAGCTCGACCGGGGATCCCCTTAATGGCTACACCTTC. It is translated as CASSSTGDPLNGYTF. Together with reference TRBV5-1 and TRBJ1-2, the CDR3 gives the full variable domain: KAGVTQTPRYLIKTRGQQVTLSCSPISGHRSVSWYQQTPGQGLQFLFEYFSETQRNKGNFPGRFSGRQFSNSRSEMNVSTLELGDSALYLCASSSTGDPLNGYTFGSGTRLTVV.

V is TRBV27 and J is TRBJ2-3; a possible D gene is TRBD1 (6 bases). Germline CDR1 is MNHEY and CDR2 is SMNVEV (reference sequence). This CDR3 region has 14 residues. The ends were cut back, 3 bases at V and 6 bases at J, with 13 bases in the middle. CDR3: CASSFQGPGDTQYF. The CDR3 region has the DNA TGTGCCAGCAGTTTCCAGGGGCCTGGGGATACGCAGTATTTT.

The V and J genes are TRBV7-2 and TRBJ2-7; D is perhaps TRBD2 (6 bases). CDR1 and CDR2 (germline): SGHTA, FQGNSA. This CDR3 is built from 13 residues. V lost 5 bases, J lost 2 bases, and 10 bases lay in between. The CDR3 is CASSEDYPYEQYF. The CDR3 coding sequence is TGTGCCAGCAGCGAGGACTATCCCTACGAGCAGTACTTC.

This clone came up once. The rearrangement links TRBV5-6 to TRBJ1-5; D unresolved. Germline-derived CDR1 and CDR2 are SGHDT and YYEEEE. V lost 0 bases to trimming and J lost 0 bases, with 10 bases between them. The CDR3 runs to 16 residues. The CDR3 loop reads CASSLGDTHSNQPQHF. Here the CDR3 DNA reads TGTGCCAGCAGCTTGGGAGACACCCATAGCAATCAGCCCCAGCATTTT.

The chain recombines TRBV6-5 with TRBJ1-1; D ambiguous. Germline CDR1 is MNHEY and CDR2 is SVGAGI. CDR3 length: 13 residues. Deletions cut 5 bases from V and 8 bases from J, with 15 bases between. The CDR3 sequence is CASSNDKVAEAFF. The DNA for the CDR3 is TGTGCCAGCAGTAACGACAAGGTCGCGGAAGCTTTCTTT.

This chain uses TRBV3-1 (or the pseudogene TRBV3-2) with TRBJ2-1; D might be TRBD2 (5 bases). V shed 3 bases and J shed 8 bases, with 20 bases lying between them. The CDR3 extends over 16 amino acids. Germline lookup yields CDR1 LGHDT and CDR2 YNNKEL (reference sequence). The CDR3 nucleotides read TGTGCCAGCAGCCAGGCCCGGGCTAGCCTATCTCATGAGCAGTTCTTC. This translates into CASSQARASLSHEQFF.

The V and J genes are TRBV10-3 and TRBJ2-1; 7 positions agree with TRBD2. CDR3 length: 17 amino acids. Germline V gene sequence: CDR1 ENHRY, CDR2 SYGVKD. The trim removed 0 bases at V and 9 bases at J, leaving 14 bases unmatched. In DNA, the CDR3 is TGTGCCATCAGTGAGTCTTCCGGACTAGTGATGTCGGGTGAGCAGTTCTTC. It specifies CAISESSGLVMSGEQFF.

The rearrangement uses TRBV5-1 and TRBJ2-7; D perhaps matches TRBD1 (5 bases). V lost 0 bases, J lost 3 bases, and 16 bases lay in between. There are 16 residues in the CDR3. Germline V gene lookup returns CDR1 SGHRS and CDR2 YFSETQ. The DNA of the CDR3 is TGCGCCAGCAGCTTGGGCTCTCCAGGGAATAACTACGAGCAGTACTTC. Translation gives CASSLGSPGNNYEQYF.

This rearrangement joins TRBV2 to TRBJ2-1, with TRBD1 identical over 8 bases. The junction had 6 bases not matched to a gene; V was cut back by 3 bases and J by 5 bases. The CDR3 sequence is 15 residues long. Per the germline V gene, CDR1 is SNHLY and CDR2 is FYNNEI. The CDR3 is CASSDRGPVNNEQFF. The CDR3 DNA is TGTGCCAGCAGTGACAGGGGGCCAGTAAACAATGAGCAGTTCTTC.

Details on this clone: Relative to the germline gene, one junction end is altered; a read error may explain this. The chain is built from TRBV7-7 and TRBJ2-5; a weak D match, TRBD1 (6 bases). Germline V gives CDR1 SSHAT, CDR2 FNYEAQ (reference sequence). The CDR3 extends over 13 amino acids. The CDR3 spells CASSGQLQETQYF. The CDR3 DNA sequence: TGTGCTAGCAGCGGACAGCTCCAAGAGACCCAGTACTTC.

This sequence joins TRBV5-5 and TRBJ1-3; no firm D call. Germline V gene sequence: CDR1 SGHKS, CDR2 YYEKEE (reference sequence). The CDR3 covers 15 residues. Trimming shortened V by 3 bases and J by 2 bases, and 12 bases separated the two germline ends. CDR3 DNA sequence: TGTGCCAGCAGCTCCACCGGAGTTACTGGAAACACCATATATTTT. Its translation is CASSSTGVTGNTIYF. The whole variable domain, filled in from reference TRBV5-5 and TRBJ1-3, reads DAGVTQSPTHLIKTRGQQVTLRCSPISGHKSVSWYQQVLGQGPQFIFQYYEKEERGRGNFPDRFSARQFPNYSSELNVNALLLGDSALYLCASSSTGVTGNTIYFGEGSWLTVV.

This clone has more than one count but fewer than ten. This sequence joins TRBV7-6 and TRBJ1-4, with 9 nucleotides matching TRBD1. V lost 4 bases and J lost 7; bases outside the gene matches: 4. This CDR3 is 14 amino acids long. The germline V gene encodes CDR1 SGHVS and CDR2 FNYEAQ. The CDR3, as DNA: TGTGCCAGCAGCTCGCCGGGACAGGGTGAAAAACTGTTTTTT. Protein: CASSSPGQGEKLFF.

This chain connects TRBV7-9 to TRBJ2-7; D is unresolved. Trimming cost V 5 bases and J 6 bases, with 11 bases left between them. CDR3 length equals 12 residues. The germline V gene encodes CDR1 SEHNR and CDR2 FQNEAQ (reference sequence). The CDR3 sequence is CASSQDGGEQYF. For the CDR3, the DNA is TGTGCCAGCAGCCAAGATGGCGGCGAGCAGTACTTC.

This clone occurred a few times. CDR3 region: CASSSSASSSEQFF. The DNA of the CDR3 is TGTGCCAGCAGCTCCTCCGCTAGCTCGAGTGAGCAGTTCTTC. The V and J genes are TRBV5-6 and TRBJ2-1, with D tentatively TRBD2 (5 bases). The CDR3 has 14 amino acids. V was trimmed by 3 bases and J by 9 bases, leaving 16 bases between them. CDR1 SGHDT and CDR2 YYEEEE come from the germline V gene.

The rearrangement joins TRBV4-1 to TRBJ1-4; D is perhaps TRBD1 (5 bases). The CDR3 has 16 residues. V was trimmed by 0 bases and J by 7 bases, leaving 15 bases between them. Per germline, CDR1 MGHRA and CDR2 YSYEKL. In DNA form, the CDR3 reads TGCGCCAGCAGCCAAGAAGGAACAGGTTGGGGTGAAAAACTGTTTTTT. It translates to CASSQEGTGWGEKLFF.

The genes are TRBV7-8 and TRBJ2-1; 14 bases match TRBD2. Germline-derived CDR1 and CDR2 are SGHVS and FQNEAQ. The CDR3 consists of 20 residues. V was clipped by 4 bases and J by 8 bases; unmatched bases: 19. The DNA for the CDR3 is TGTGCCAGCAGCTCCGGGTCGGGGACTAGCGGGGGCAGGGCTAAGGATGAGCAGTTCTTC. The encoded protein is CASSSGSGTSGGRAKDEQFF. Variable domain in full (rest from reference TRBV7-8 and TRBJ2-1): GAGVSQSPRYKVAKRGQDVALRCDPISGHVSLFWYQQALGQGPEFLTYFQNEAQLDKSGLPSDRFFAERPEGSVSTLKIQRTQQEDSAVYLCASSSGSGTSGGRAKDEQFFGPGTRLTVL.

V gene TRBV5-1 combines with J gene TRBJ2-7; 9 bases map to TRBD1. The junction had 11 bases not matched to a gene; V was cut back by 2 bases and J by 2 bases. Looked up from germline, CDR1 is SGHRS and CDR2 is YFSETQ. The CDR3 runs 17 residues. The CDR3 loop is CASSFPSGGTGTYEQYF. As DNA, the CDR3 is TGCGCCAGCAGCTTTCCCTCCGGCGGGACAGGGACCTACGAGCAGTACTTC.

The genes are TRBV19 and TRBJ2-3; 7 bases fit TRBD2. CDR3 size: 13 residues. Losses at the gene ends were 4 bases for V and 8 bases for J; bases not matched to a gene: 6. Germline V gene data show CDR1 as LNHDA and CDR2 as SQIVND (reference sequence). The CDR3 loop reads CASSTGGSPTQYF. CDR3 coding DNA: TGTGCCAGTAGTACGGGAGGATCCCCTACGCAGTATTTT.

This clone was detected only once. This chain uses TRBV7-2 with TRBJ2-2; tentatively, D is TRBD1 (5 bases). V lost 3 bases, J lost 3 bases, and 8 bases lay in between. This CDR3 region has 14 residues. Germline lookup yields CDR1 SGHTA and CDR2 FQGNSA. The CDR3 DNA is TGTGCCAGCAGCTTCTCCAGGGACACCGGGGAGCTGTTTTTT. It codes for CASSFSRDTGELFF.